One sample yielded the 29 T cell receptor beta chains listed below, sequenced in a study of identical twins. MiXCR was run by TCRdb on the 5' RACE reads, yielding one entry per CDR3 protein. Of 300,000 to 400,000 distinct CDR3 sequences detected, 8.5% to 10% appear once; the ten largest clones hold about 9.1%. Sequenced material: naive T cells sorted from blood. The source is a woman aged 50 to 65 in good health.

DNA for the CDR3: TGCAGTGCTAGAGACCAAGCGGGAGGGCCGGGTGAGCAGTTCTTC. Protein: CSARDQAGGPGEQFF. The gene calls are TRBV20-1 and TRBJ2-1, with 10 bases aligning to TRBD2. The CDR3 length is 15 residues. The V segment lost 0 bases and the J segment 9 bases; nucleotides outside the gene matches: 8. Germline V gives CDR1 DFQATT, CDR2 SNEGSKA (reference sequence).

The chain has TRBV5-1 and TRBJ1-6; D not resolved. The CDR3 sequence is 13 residues long. V was shortened by 0 bases and J by 7 bases, with 5 bases between the two germline ends. Germline loops: CDR1 SGHRS, CDR2 YFSETQ. In DNA form, the CDR3 reads TGCGCCAGCAGCTTGGACGGGAATTCACCCCTCCACTTT. It specifies CASSLDGNSPLHF.

This chain joins TRBV29-1 and TRBJ2-3; unclear D gene. The CDR3 totals 12 residues. Looked up from germline, CDR1 is SQVTM and CDR2 is ANQGSEA. V lost 4 bases and J lost 2, with 7 bases in between. CDR3 protein: CSVGLITDTQYF. In DNA form, the CDR3 reads TGCAGCGTTGGACTTATCACAGATACGCAGTATTTT.

This clonotype was picked up a small number of times. The rearrangement links TRBV7-9 to TRBJ1-1, with 8 positions matching TRBD1. Trimming took 3 bases from V and 6 from J; bases not matched to a gene: 6. CDR1 SEHNR and CDR2 FQNEAQ come from the germline V gene (reference sequence). The CDR3 totals 14 residues. In DNA, the CDR3 is TGTGCCAGCAGCTTTGGACAGGGAATAGCTGAAGCTTTCTTT. Residues: CASSFGQGIAEAFF.

This clonotype was picked up a small number of times. V gene TRBV24-1 combines with J gene TRBJ2-2, with unresolved D. The CDR3 has 17 amino acids. Germline values: CDR1 KGHDR, CDR2 SFDVKD. The V gene lost 0 bases and the J gene lost 0 bases, with 10 bases spanning the gap. CDR3 sequence (DNA): TGTGCCACCAGTGATTTGCAGGCGGCGACGAACACCGGGGAGCTGTTTTTT. The encoded protein is CATSDLQAATNTGELFF.

The V and J genes are TRBV5-1 and TRBJ2-1; D is unresolved. V gave up 4 bases and J gave up 7 bases, with 15 bases separating them. Germline CDR1 reads SGHRS; CDR2 reads YFSETQ. There are 14 residues in the CDR3. The CDR3 protein is CASSPSFGANEQFF. DNA for the CDR3: TGCGCCAGCAGCCCCAGTTTCGGAGCGAATGAGCAGTTCTTC.

The V call is TRBV15, the J call TRBJ2-7; 10 bases align to TRBD2. V dropped 0 bases and J dropped 5; count of bases not matched to a gene: 7. CDR3 length equals 16 residues. Germline-derived CDR1 and CDR2 are LNHNV and YYDKDF (reference sequence). DNA of the CDR3: TGTGCCACCAGCAGAGATACGCCTAGCGGGAGCCACGAGCAGTACTTC. It codes for CATSRDTPSGSHEQYF.

This clonotype turned up a few times. The chain recombines TRBV12-3 or TRBV12-4 with TRBJ1-1, with unresolved D. Between the trimmed V and J ends, which lost 5 bases and 4 bases, there was a span of 8 bases. The CDR3 has 12 amino acids. CDR3 sequence: CASSTQITEAFF. CDR3 nucleotides: TGTGCCAGCAGTACGCAGATCACTGAAGCTTTCTTT.

The table lists this clonotype with many counts. CDR3 coding DNA: TGTGCCACCAGCATCGGACTACAGCAGTACTTC. As protein: CATSIGLQQYF. This rearrangement joins TRBV15 to TRBJ2-7; D may be TRBD2 (6 bases). V shed 4 bases and J shed 8 bases, with 9 bases lying between them. CDR1 and CDR2 from the germline V gene are LNHNV and YYDKDF (reference sequence). CDR3 length equals 11 residues.

The V and J genes are TRBV13 and TRBJ1-5; a weak D match, TRBD1 (6 bases). Trimming took off 5 bases at V and 7 bases at J, with 15 bases between the two ends. The CDR3 has 14 residues. Germline V lookup: CDR1 PRHDT, CDR2 FYEKMQ (reference sequence). Here the CDR3 reads CASSQGGGHQPQHF. The CDR3 coding sequence is TGTGCCAGCAGCCAAGGAGGGGGACACCAGCCCCAGCATTTT.

This clonotype has a handful of counts. J is TRBJ2-5 and V is TRBV7-8, with D possibly being TRBD1 (5 bases). Per germline, CDR1 SGHVS and CDR2 FQNEAQ. Trimming stripped 1 base from V and 2 bases from J, with 8 bases between. This CDR3 is built from 14 residues. CDR3 bases: TGTGCCAGCAGCTTAGTGAAGGGGCAAGAGACCCAGTACTTC. This sequence encodes CASSLVKGQETQYF. Filled out from reference TRBV7-8 and TRBJ2-5, the complete variable domain reads GAGVSQSPRYKVAKRGQDVALRCDPISGHVSLFWYQQALGQGPEFLTYFQNEAQLDKSGLPSDRFFAERPEGSVSTLKIQRTQQEDSAVYLCASSLVKGQETQYFGPGTRLLVL.

The gene calls are TRBV20-1 and TRBJ2-7; D is possibly TRBD1 (5 bases). This CDR3 has 12 amino acids. Germline CDR1 reads DFQATT; CDR2 reads SNEGSKA (reference sequence). The V gene lost 6 bases and the J gene lost 3 bases, with 12 bases spanning the gap. As DNA, the CDR3 is TGCAGTGCCATTCAAGGGGTCTACGAGCAGTACTTC. Translating it yields CSAIQGVYEQYF.

This rearrangement joins TRBV12-5 to TRBJ2-2; no clear D. Germline V gives CDR1 LGHNT, CDR2 FRNRAP. V was shortened by 6 bases and J by 6 bases, with 5 bases between the two germline ends. The CDR3 consists of 11 residues. DNA for the CDR3: TGTGCTAGTGGGGGCGCCGGGGAGCTGTTTTTT. It yields the protein CASGGAGELFF. Filled out from reference TRBV12-5 and TRBJ2-2, the complete variable domain reads DARVTQTPRHKVTEMGQEVTMRCQPILGHNTVFWYRQTMMQGLELLAYFRNRAPLDDSGMPKDRFSAEMPDATLATLKIQPSEPRDSAVYFCASGGAGELFFGEGSRLTVL.

Many counts were recorded for this clonotype. The CDR3 reads CASSDLGLGEETQYF. CDR3 bases: TGTGCCAGCAGTGACTTGGGACTCGGAGAAGAGACCCAGTACTTC. This chain links TRBV6-5 with TRBJ2-5; D possibly corresponds to TRBD2 (6 bases). Trimming took off 5 bases at V and 3 bases at J, with 16 bases between the two ends. The CDR3 contains 15 residues. Per germline, CDR1 MNHEY and CDR2 SVGAGI.

The rearrangement joins TRBV7-9 to TRBJ2-6, with a possible D match to TRBD2 (5 bases). Trimming cost V 1 base and J 0 bases, with 13 bases left between them. The CDR3 is 18 amino acids. CDR1 and CDR2 from the germline V gene are SEHNR and FQNEAQ (reference sequence). The CDR3 region has the DNA TGTGCCAGCAGCTTAGACGGGGTTGGGATCTCTGGGGCCAACGTCCTGACTTTC. Amino acids: CASSLDGVGISGANVLTF.

About this clonotype: Just one base apart from a much larger clone, this may be a read error. The gene calls are TRBV6-5 and TRBJ2-1, with 10 positions matching TRBD2. Germline-derived CDR1 and CDR2 are MNHEY and SVGAGI. The length of the CDR3 is 15 residues. CDR3 residues: CASSRLAGVSNDQFF. The CDR3 DNA sequence: TGTGCCAGCAGCCGCCTAGCGGGAGTTTCCAATGATCAGTTCTTC.

The genes are TRBV24-1 and TRBJ2-2, with no clear D. Trimming took off 9 bases at V and 4 bases at J, with 17 bases between the two ends. The germline gives CDR1 KGHDR, CDR2 SFDVKD. The CDR3 runs to 15 residues. This chain's CDR3 is CATSYRDPGTGELFF. Here the CDR3 DNA reads TGTGCCACCTCGTACCGAGACCCGGGCACCGGGGAGCTGTTTTTT.

This clonotype was observed at least ten times. The chain has TRBV4-1 and TRBJ2-7; D ambiguous. The germline CDR1 and CDR2 sequences are MGHRA and YSYEKL. Trimming shortened V by 0 bases and J by 3 bases, and 6 bases separated the two germline ends. This CDR3 contains 13 residues. This CDR3 reads CASSQDLDYEQYF. The CDR3 nucleotides read TGCGCCAGCAGCCAAGATCTGGACTACGAGCAGTACTTC.

V gene TRBV10-3 combines with J gene TRBJ1-1; D remains unclear. CDR3 length: 13 amino acids. Germline V gene data show CDR1 as ENHRY and CDR2 as SYGVKD. V was shortened by 6 bases and J by 6 bases, with 14 bases between the two germline ends. The CDR3 sequence: CAIREEGQSEAFF. As DNA, the CDR3 is TGTGCCATCAGGGAGGAAGGCCAGTCTGAAGCTTTCTTT.

This clonotype has just a few counts. The chain uses TRBV9 and TRBJ2-6; either TRBD1 or TRBD2 may supply D (6 bases each). The length of the CDR3 is 16 residues. Deletions cut 4 bases from V and 4 bases from J, with 15 bases between. CDR1 and CDR2 from the germline V gene are SGDLS and YYNGEE. DNA of the CDR3: TGTGCCAGCAGCTATTTCACGGGGGCCGGGGCCAACGTCCTGACTTTC. Its translation: CASSYFTGAGANVLTF. The full variable domain, with the rest looked up from reference TRBV9 and TRBJ2-6, is DSGVTQTPKHLITATGQRVTLRCSPRSGDLSVYWYQQSLDQGLQFLIQYYNGEERAKGNILERFSAQQFPDLHSELNLSSLELGDSALYFCASSYFTGAGANVLTFGAGSRLTVL.

At least ten counts were recorded for this clonotype. The J gene is TRBJ2-1, the V gene TRBV12-3 or TRBV12-4; 10 nucleotides align to TRBD2. The CDR3 covers 15 residues. The V gene end was trimmed by 5 bases and the J gene end by 7 bases; junction bases not matched to a gene: 8. Here the CDR3 DNA reads TGTGCCAGCAGTCTCTGGGGGACTAGCGCAAATGAGCAGTTCTTC. Amino acids: CASSLWGTSANEQFF.

The sample holds a few counts of this clonotype. The chain joins TRBV4-1 to TRBJ2-7; TRBD1 might be the D (5 bases). Trimming pared 2 bases from V and 2 bases from J, leaving 16 bases between. Germline CDR1 and CDR2: MGHRA and YSYEKL. The length of the CDR3 is 16 residues. The CDR3 loop reads CASSQIPTAITYEQYF. As DNA, the CDR3 is TGCGCCAGCAGCCAAATCCCGACAGCGATTACCTACGAGCAGTACTTC.

A note on this clonotype: This may be a read error, as it is one base from a much larger clone. The conserved phenylalanine or tryptophan is not found at the CDR3 terminus, so this likely reflects a read error. The chain employs TRBV5-1 and TRBJ2-3; D gene uncertain. Germline CDR1 is SGHRS and CDR2 is YFSETQ. V gave up 1 base and J gave up 2 bases, with 11 bases separating them. The CDR3 runs to 15 residues. Here the CDR3 reads CASSLKSGSTDTQYS. CDR3 bases: TGCGCCAGCAGCTTGAAGAGTGGATCCACAGATACGCAGTATTCT.

This clonotype was detected a few times. The V and J genes are TRBV7-2 and TRBJ2-6; D call uncertain. Trimming removed 0 bases from V and 0 bases from J, with 6 bases in between. This CDR3 is built from 16 residues. CDR1 SGHTA and CDR2 FQGNSA come from the germline V gene. CDR3 region: CASSLASVSGANVLTF. The CDR3 DNA reads TGTGCCAGCAGCTTAGCTTCGGTCTCTGGGGCCAACGTCCTGACTTTC.

V and J are TRBV29-1 and TRBJ2-3, with D unclear. The germline CDR1 and CDR2 sequences are SQVTM and ANQGSEA. V lost 2 bases and J 0 bases, leaving 6 bases between the germline ends. CDR3 length: 13 amino acids. Here the CDR3 DNA reads TGCAGCGTTGAATTTCACAGCACAGATACGCAGTATTTT. Translation gives CSVEFHSTDTQYF.

In its sample, this clonotype was seen many times. The chain carries TRBV6-5 and TRBJ1-3, with a weak D call TRBD1 (5 bases). The CDR3 totals 15 residues. The ends were cut back, 4 bases at V and 6 bases at J, with 16 bases in the middle. CDR1 is MNHEY and CDR2 is SVGAGI in the germline V gene. CDR3 sequence: CASSFLAGSVNTIYF. Here the CDR3 DNA reads TGTGCCAGCAGTTTCCTCGCAGGGTCGGTAAACACCATATATTTT.

This clonotype came up a few times. This chain connects TRBV12-3 or TRBV12-4 to TRBJ1-2; perhaps TRBD1 as D (5 bases). With 7 bases removed from V and 4 bases from J, the gap between germline ends came to 16 bases. The CDR3 is 14 residues long. As DNA, the CDR3 is TGTGCCAGCACCCTCGGGGCGAAGGGCTATGGCTACACCTTC. It specifies CASTLGAKGYGYTF.

This clonotype was seen at least ten times. The CDR3 DNA is TGTGCTAGTGGCTCGATCTACGAGCAGTACTTC. Its translation: CASGSIYEQYF. The chain employs TRBV12-5 and TRBJ2-7; D gene uncertain. Germline values: CDR1 LGHNT, CDR2 FRNRAP. V was pared by 6 bases and J by 3 bases, with 6 bases between. This CDR3 spans 11 amino acids.

This chain links TRBV19 with TRBJ2-1; the D is unclear. In germline, CDR1 is LNHDA, CDR2 SQIVND (reference sequence). Trimming shortened V by 5 bases and J by 7 bases, and 9 bases separated the two germline ends. The CDR3 loop spans 12 amino acids. CDR3: CASSSNENEQFF. Written as DNA, the CDR3 is TGTGCCAGTAGTTCGAACGAGAATGAGCAGTTCTTC. Drawing the rest from reference TRBV19 and TRBJ2-1, the complete variable domain is DGGITQSPKYLFRKEGQNVTLSCEQNLNHDAMYWYRQDPGQGLRLIYYSQIVNDFQKGDIAEGYSVSREKKESFPLTVTSAQKNPTAFYLCASSSNENEQFFGPGTRLTVL.